These 30 T cell receptor beta chains share one sample of origin, sequenced in a study of human T cells and chemical hapten exposure. The time point denotes: pre-sensitization, week 0. Sample treatment: therapeutic diphenylcyclopropenone sensitization with weekly scalp DPC. Each CDR3 protein is one row after TCRdb ran MiXCR on the RACE reads. Of a few hundred thousand distinct CDR3 sequences listed, around 5.5% are singletons. Here the sequenced sample was whole blood, taken in connection with sensitization to the hapten diphenylcyclopropenone (DPC). The source is a young woman with alopecia areata. Some clones in this sample may be carry-over from other donors' samples.

This clonotype was detected ten times or more. The V call is TRBV29-1, the J call TRBJ2-5; D call uncertain. Germline V gene sequence: CDR1 SQVTM, CDR2 ANQGSEA. The CDR3 spans 12 residues. V gave up 4 bases and J gave up 4 bases, with 10 bases separating them. The CDR3 reads CSVVPSGETQYF. CDR3 sequence (DNA): TGCAGCGTTGTGCCTAGTGGAGAGACCCAGTACTTC.

This sequence joins TRBV10-3 and TRBJ2-6; D unresolved. V was clipped by 7 bases and J by 0 bases, with 7 bases between them. This CDR3 has 14 amino acids. CDR1 and CDR2 from the germline V gene are ENHRY and SYGVKD. The CDR3, as DNA: TGTGCCATCACTAACCGCTCTGGGGCCAACGTCCTGACTTTC. It codes for CAITNRSGANVLTF.

This sequence joins TRBV4-2 and TRBJ1-1; 9 nucleotides agree with TRBD1. The CDR3 covers 16 residues. From germline, CDR1 is LGHNA and CDR2 YNFKEQ. The V gene end was trimmed by 4 bases and the J gene end by 1 base; junction bases not matched to a gene: 7. The CDR3 DNA follows: TGTGCCAGCAGCCGAGTGACAGGGGGGAGGAACACTGAAGCTTTCTTT. Amino acids: CASSRVTGGRNTEAFF.

This clonotype was recorded at least ten times. The rearrangement joins TRBV28 to TRBJ2-7; TRBD2 might be the D (7 bases). CDR1 and CDR2 from the germline V gene are MDHEN and SYDVKM. This CDR3 spans 15 amino acids. Trimming removed 7 bases at V and 5 bases at J, with 21 bases between. CDR3 residues: CASTTTGGGYDEQYF. The CDR3 nucleotides read TGTGCCAGCACCACCACTGGGGGGGGCTACGACGAGCAGTACTTC.

This chain connects TRBV4-2 to TRBJ1-2, with 8 bases matching TRBD1. Per germline, CDR1 LGHNA and CDR2 YNFKEQ. The CDR3 is made up of 13 amino acids. The trim removed 5 bases at V and 4 bases at J, leaving 3 bases unmatched. The CDR3 is CASSDGTGYGYTF. The CDR3 DNA reads as TGTGCCAGCAGCGATGGGACAGGCTATGGCTACACCTTC.

The CDR3, as DNA: TGCGCCAGCAGCCAAGTCCAGGTGTCTTTCAATGAGCAGTTCTTC. Protein sequence: CASSQVQVSFNEQFF. This chain uses TRBV4-1 with TRBJ2-1, with D uncertain. The CDR3 runs 15 residues. The V end lost 1 base, the J end lost 6 bases, and 13 bases lay between the germline ends. The germline V gene encodes CDR1 MGHRA and CDR2 YSYEKL.

This clonotype was found a few times. The rearrangement joins TRBV5-4 to TRBJ2-4; D is tentatively TRBD1 or TRBD2 (6 bases each). CDR1 is SGHNT, CDR2 YYREEE, per germline (reference sequence). V shed 6 bases and J shed 8 bases, with 18 bases lying between them. CDR3 length: 14 amino acids. CDR3 nucleotides: TGTGCCAGCACCACCGGGGGCCGGGGCTACATTCAGTACTTC. Its protein product is CASTTGGRGYIQYF.

As to this clonotype: At one end the junction does not follow the germline gene, possibly because of a read error. The chain employs TRBV6-5 and TRBJ1-3; D is undetermined. The CDR3 runs 14 residues. Germline CDR1 is MNHEY and CDR2 is SVGAGI. CDR3 region: CASSSRSSGITIYF. As DNA, the CDR3 is TGTGCCAGCAGTTCCCGTTCCTCTGGAATCACCATATATTTT.

The table lists this clonotype with a few counts. The J gene is TRBJ2-3, the V gene TRBV6-2 or TRBV6-3, with TRBD2 identical over 10 bases. The ends lost 7 bases at V and 5 bases at J; junction bases unmatched: 12. Per the germline V gene, CDR1 is MNHEY and CDR2 is SVGEGT. The CDR3 is 16 amino acids. This CDR3 is CASTRRSGGMGDTQYF. In DNA form, the CDR3 reads TGTGCCAGCACCAGGCGTAGCGGGGGGATGGGAGATACGCAGTATTTT.

This clonotype has just a few counts. V gene TRBV2 combines with J gene TRBJ1-1; 9 bases align to TRBD1. Per the germline V gene, CDR1 is SNHLY and CDR2 is FYNNEI. The CDR3 is 13 amino acids. Trimming removed 6 bases from V and 4 bases from J; junction bases left unmatched: 3. The CDR3 here is CASREDRGTEAFF. In nucleotides, the CDR3 is TGTGCCAGCAGGGAGGACAGGGGCACTGAAGCTTTCTTT.

This clonotype was counted a few times. This chain uses TRBV7-2 with TRBJ2-3, with 7 nucleotides matching TRBD2. The CDR3 has 16 residues. The trim removed 5 bases at V and 1 base at J, leaving 9 bases unmatched. Looked up from germline, CDR1 is SGHTA and CDR2 is FQGNSA. The CDR3 loop is CASSLRRGYRTDTQYF. The CDR3 coding sequence is TGTGCCAGCAGCCTTCGGCGGGGGTATCGCACAGATACGCAGTATTTT.

CDR3 nucleotides: TGTGCCAGCAGTCCCCGAGAGAACGTGTTCTTC. This translates into CASSPRENVFF. The chain combines TRBV12-3 or TRBV12-4 with TRBJ2-1; D not resolved. V lost 5 bases and J 15 bases, leaving 14 bases between the germline ends. The CDR3 loop spans 11 amino acids.

This clonotype was seen at least ten times. The gene calls are TRBV4-3 and TRBJ1-4, with D tentatively TRBD1 (6 bases). V was cut by 2 bases and J by 4 bases, with 20 bases left in between. The CDR3 runs to 18 residues. The germline V gene encodes CDR1 LGHNA and CDR2 YSLEER. The CDR3: CASSQSPGGQQNNEKLFF. The CDR3 DNA sequence: TGCGCCAGCAGCCAATCACCGGGGGGGCAGCAAAATAATGAAAAACTGTTTTTT.

The sample holds many counts of this clonotype. The rearrangement joins TRBV6-4 to TRBJ2-3; tentatively, D is TRBD2 (5 bases). The CDR3 runs 16 residues. Germline CDR1 MRHNA, CDR2 SNTAGT. Trimming left V 0 bases short and J 0 bases short, with 10 bases between. CDR3 residues: CASSDSEESSTDTQYF. CDR3 in DNA: TGTGCCAGCAGTGACTCGGAGGAATCTAGCACAGATACGCAGTATTTT.

In its sample, this clonotype was seen many times. The chain couples TRBV7-9 to TRBJ2-3; 12 nucleotides align to TRBD2. V trimming: 6 bases; J trimming: 0 bases; junction bases outside the gene matches: 13. The CDR3 has 19 residues. The germline V gene has CDR1 SEHNR and CDR2 FQNEAQ (reference sequence). The chain's CDR3 is CASSFRWASGGASTDTQYF. DNA for the CDR3: TGTGCCAGCAGTTTCCGGTGGGCTAGCGGGGGGGCTAGCACAGATACGCAGTATTTT. Based on the CDR3 plus reference TRBV7-9 and TRBJ2-3, the full variable domain is DTGVSQNPRHKITKRGQNVTFRCDPISEHNRLYWYRQTLGQGPEFLTYFQNEAQLEKSRLLSDRFSAERPKGSFSTLEIQRTEQGDSAMYLCASSFRWASGGASTDTQYFGPGTRLTVL.

This clonotype was seen ten or more times. This chain connects TRBV10-3 to TRBJ2-3; D gene unclear. This CDR3 region has 14 residues. CDR1 is ENHRY and CDR2 is SYGVKD in the germline V gene. V lost 6 bases and J 0 bases, leaving 10 bases between the germline ends. CDR3 region: CAIRPGSSTDTQYF. The CDR3 nucleotides are TGTGCCATCAGGCCCGGGTCTAGCACAGATACGCAGTATTTT.

The table lists this clonotype with a few counts. The rearrangement uses TRBV27 and TRBJ2-4; perhaps TRBD2 as D (6 bases). Germline loops: CDR1 MNHEY, CDR2 SMNVEV (reference sequence). V lost 1 base and J 4 bases, leaving 17 bases between the germline ends. The CDR3 spans 17 residues. CDR3 bases: TGTGCCAGCAGTTTATTAGGCGGGATCGTCGATAAAAACATTCAGTACTTC. It codes for CASSLLGGIVDKNIQYF.

This clonotype came up many times. The gene calls are TRBV3-1 and TRBJ2-3; 12 nucleotides align to TRBD2. V lost 3 bases to trimming and J lost 1 base; unmatched junction nucleotides: 2. The CDR3 runs to 16 residues. Germline loops: CDR1 LGHDT, CDR2 YNNKEL (reference sequence). CDR3 loop: CASSQRTSGGTDTQYF. The CDR3 bases are TGTGCCAGCAGCCAGAGGACTAGCGGGGGCACAGATACGCAGTATTTT.

This clonotype was observed at least ten times. The J gene is TRBJ1-6, the V gene TRBV10-3; D not certain. The V gene's germline CDR1 is ENHRY and CDR2 SYGVKD. CDR3 length equals 16 residues. V dropped 0 bases and J dropped 7 bases, with 13 bases sitting between them. CDR3 bases: TGTGCCATCAGTGAGTCTAAGGTCAAAGGGAATTCACCCCTCCACTTT. It is translated as CAISESKVKGNSPLHF.

The chain recombines TRBV7-2 with TRBJ1-4, with D tentatively TRBD1 (5 bases). In germline, CDR1 is SGHTA, CDR2 FQGNSA. V lost 0 bases and J 2 bases, leaving 19 bases between the germline ends. CDR3 length: 19 residues. The CDR3 loop reads CASSLAGDGIIWTNEKLFF. The CDR3 DNA is TGTGCCAGCAGCTTAGCAGGGGACGGGATTATATGGACTAATGAAAAACTGTTTTTT.

The sample holds many counts of this clonotype. The rearrangement uses TRBV6-2 or TRBV6-3 and TRBJ1-6; D gene unclear. Germline V lookup: CDR1 MNHEY, CDR2 SVGEGT. Trimming stripped 5 bases from V and 8 bases from J, with 7 bases between. This CDR3 is built from 12 residues. Written as DNA, the CDR3 is TGTGCCAGCAGTCCCGGATATTCACCCCTCCACTTT. It is translated as CASSPGYSPLHF.

J is TRBJ1-5 and V is TRBV2; maybe TRBD1 (6 bases). The CDR3 is 14 residues long. From germline, CDR1 is SNHLY and CDR2 FYNNEI. V lost 9 bases and J 2 bases, leaving 14 bases between the germline ends. The CDR3 here is CASNRATGNQPQHF. CDR3 DNA sequence: TGTGCCAGTAACAGGGCGACGGGCAATCAGCCCCAGCATTTT.

The rearrangement links TRBV7-2 to TRBJ1-2, with 10 bases aligning to TRBD1. The V gene end was trimmed by 3 bases and the J gene end by 5 bases; junction bases not matched to a gene: 15. The CDR3 has 18 residues. The germline gives CDR1 SGHTA, CDR2 FQGNSA. CDR3 in DNA: TGTGCCAGCAGCTTCCGTACTCCAGACAGGGGGCTCTGGTATGGCTACACCTTC. It yields the protein CASSFRTPDRGLWYGYTF.

This clonotype has only a few counts. The chain employs TRBV20-1 and TRBJ2-7; either TRBD1 or TRBD2 may supply D (5 bases each). The CDR3 runs to 14 residues. In germline, CDR1 is DFQATT, CDR2 SNEGSKA (reference sequence). V was cut by 3 bases and J by 0 bases, with 12 bases left in between. CDR3 sequence (DNA): TGCAGTGCTAGCGATTCCGGGACCTCCTACGAGCAGTACTTC. This codes for CSASDSGTSYEQYF.

This clonotype has at least ten counts. The chain links TRBV10-3 to TRBJ2-3; 7 bases are shared with TRBD1. The length of the CDR3 is 14 residues. Germline V gene lookup returns CDR1 ENHRY and CDR2 SYGVKD. Trimming cost V 2 bases and J 2 bases; bases outside gene matches: 1. The CDR3 DNA sequence: TGTGCCATCAGTGAGGACAGGGACACAGATACGCAGTATTTT. Translating it yields CAISEDRDTDTQYF.

This clonotype was detected many times. CDR3 sequence: CASSHQGASRETQYF. Written as DNA, the CDR3 is TGTGCCAGCAGTCACCAGGGGGCATCTAGGGAGACCCAGTACTTC. The V gene is TRBV28, the J gene TRBJ2-5, with TRBD1 identical over 8 bases. This CDR3 has 15 amino acids. The germline V gene encodes CDR1 MDHEN and CDR2 SYDVKM. Trimming took 5 bases from V and 5 from J; bases not matched to a gene: 10.

This clonotype has a handful of counts. The V and J genes are TRBV10-3 and TRBJ1-1, with D possibly TRBD1 on 6 matching bases. Germline V gene sequence: CDR1 ENHRY, CDR2 SYGVKD. The CDR3 has 14 amino acids. Trimming shortened V by 11 bases and J by 6 bases, and 22 bases separated the two germline ends. CDR3 sequence (DNA): TGTGCCTCATCAGATCCGCCGGGACACTCTGAAGCTTTCTTT. Protein sequence: CASSDPPGHSEAFF.

This clonotype was observed at least ten times. The chain uses TRBV29-1 and TRBJ1-1; D is undetermined. CDR1 is SQVTM and CDR2 is ANQGSEA in the germline V gene. Trimming stripped 6 bases from V and 7 bases from J, with 6 bases between. The CDR3 has 9 residues. CDR3 in DNA: TGCAGCGTAAACCGTGAAGCTTTCTTT. This translates into CSVNREAFF. The full variable domain, completed using reference TRBV29-1 and TRBJ1-1, is SAVISQKPSRDICQRGTSLTIQCQVDSQVTMMFWYRQQPGQSLTLIATANQGSEATYESGFVIDKFPISRPNLTFSTLTVSNMSPEDSSIYLCSVNREAFFGQGTRLTVV.

This clonotype appeared many times. This chain links TRBV5-6 with TRBJ2-7, with D perhaps matching TRBD1 (5 bases). Trimming stripped 0 bases from V and 1 base from J, with 8 bases between. Germline V lookup: CDR1 SGHDT, CDR2 YYEEEE. The CDR3 runs to 14 residues. The CDR3 region is CASSLGQRSYEQYF. CDR3 DNA sequence: TGTGCCAGCAGCTTGGGACAGAGGTCCTACGAGCAGTACTTC.

This clonotype has a handful of counts. The chain recombines TRBV7-9 with TRBJ2-3, with 10 nucleotides matching TRBD2. This CDR3 has 16 amino acids. CDR1 SEHNR and CDR2 FQNEAQ come from the germline V gene (reference sequence). V lost 5 bases, J lost 5 bases, and 10 bases stayed unmatched. The CDR3 nucleotides are TGTGCCAGCAGCCTCCCGAGCGGGGGGGCCGGAGATACGCAGTATTTT. Its protein is CASSLPSGGAGDTQYF.